These 9 T cell receptor beta chains share one sample of origin, sequenced in a study of cytomegalovirus exposure and HLA in healthy donors. The PCR employed 60 Vbeta primers together with 13 Jbeta primers. Clones were read by immunoSEQ multiplex PCR, and TCRdb kept only the in-frame ones, dropping some. The sample records 75,000 to 100,000 clones, 70% to 80% being singletons. The sequenced material came from PBMCs. The receptor source for this set is a man aged 55-75 years in good health and CMV-seropositive.

The gene calls are TRBV20-1 and TRBJ1-2; no reliable D call. This CDR3 comprises 11 residues. CDR1 and CDR2 (germline): DFQATT, SNEGSKA (reference sequence). V lost 3 bases, J lost 5 bases, and 7 bases lay in between. Here the CDR3 reads CSASVIYGYTF. CDR3 DNA: TGCAGTGCTAGTGTAATTTATGGCTACACCTTC.

The rearrangement links TRBV25-1 to TRBJ1-1; weak D call: TRBD1 (6 bases). The V and J ends lost 3 bases and 5 bases respectively, with 13 bases between them. The CDR3 is made up of 14 amino acids. The germline gives CDR1 MGHDK, CDR2 SYGVNS. CDR3 nucleotide sequence: TGTGCCAGCAGTGAGGGGCAGGGGTTTACTGAAGCTTTCTTT. This codes for CASSEGQGFTEAFF.

The chain is built from TRBV30 and TRBJ1-1; TRBD1 aligns across 7 bases. The germline CDR1 and CDR2 sequences are GTSNPN and SVGIG (reference sequence). V gave up 7 bases and J gave up 3 bases; unmatched junction bases: 14. The CDR3 is 15 residues long. Here the CDR3 reads CAYQQGIRVDTEAFF. The DNA for the CDR3 is TGTGCCTACCAACAGGGGATTAGAGTTGACACTGAAGCTTTCTTT.

On this clone: This CDR3 fails to terminate in the conserved phenylalanine or tryptophan, so it likely reflects a read error. The chain uses TRBV7-4 and TRBJ2-7; possibly TRBD1 for D (6 bases). CDR1 SGHVT and CDR2 SQSDAQ come from the germline V gene. The length of the CDR3 is 14 residues. V dropped 8 bases and J dropped 3 bases, with 17 bases sitting between them. CDR3 in DNA: TGTGCCAGCTACCAGCGTGGGGGACACTACGAGCAGTACCTC. Protein product: CASYQRGGHYEQYL.

The CDR3 loop is CASSARGVKTDTQYF. CDR3 DNA: TGTGCCAGCAGTGCCAGGGGAGTGAAAACAGATACGCAGTATTTT. The chain carries TRBV6-5 and TRBJ2-3, with D perhaps matching TRBD1 (6 bases). The CDR3 is 15 residues long. Trimming removed 5 bases from V and 3 bases from J, with 15 bases in between. CDR1 and CDR2 (germline): MNHEY, SVGAGI.

This chain links TRBV29-1 with TRBJ2-5, with D possibly being TRBD1 (6 bases). This CDR3 contains 12 residues. Germline lookup yields CDR1 SQVTM and CDR2 ANQGSEA. V was shortened by 7 bases and J by 1 base, with 10 bases between the two germline ends. In nucleotides, the CDR3 is TGCAGCGGCGGACAGTTCCAAGAGACCCAGTACTTC. This encodes CSGGQFQETQYF.

The rearrangement joins TRBV7-8 to TRBJ1-4; 8 bases are shared with TRBD1. The germline CDR1 and CDR2 sequences are SGHVS and FQNEAQ. V trimming: 1 base; J trimming: 8 bases; junction bases outside the gene matches: 3. This CDR3 is 14 amino acids long. CDR3 residues: CASSLETGVEKLFF. The DNA for the CDR3 is TGTGCCAGCAGCTTAGAGACAGGGGTCGAAAAACTGTTTTTT.

The rearrangement uses TRBV30 and TRBJ2-3; 9 bases are a match to TRBD2. Germline V CDR1 and CDR2: GTSNPN, SVGIG (reference sequence). J was trimmed by 3 bases and V by 1 base; bases with no gene match: 2. The CDR3 loop spans 14 amino acids. CDR3 DNA sequence: TGTGCCTGGAGTGGGCGGGGGGGAACAGATACGCAGTATTTT. It specifies CAWSGRGGTDTQYF.

For this clone: Germline is not matched at one junction end, which may reflect a read error. The gene calls are TRBV5-1 and TRBJ2-7, with 9 bases lining up with TRBD1. The CDR3 runs 15 residues. CDR1 and CDR2 from the germline V gene are SGHRS and YFSETQ. In DNA form, the CDR3 reads TGCGCCAGCAGATTGGGACAGGGTGCATTCTACGAGCAGTACTTC. Its protein product is CASRLGQGAFYEQYF.